This T cell receptor (beta chain) was retrieved from a study of beta chain features in type 1 diabetes. Study-level information: There were 107,917,701 sorted cells examined across all samples.

Since all of the isolated RNA was reverse transcribed, expressed TCRB transcripts were what got sequenced. TCRdb's table, derived via immunoSEQ multiplex PCR, lists solely in-frame clones and lacks some. The top ten hold more than 0.015% of the sample, which has 310,000 or so clones, approximately 11% seen once. The ends were cut back, 4 bases at V and 4 bases at J, with 16 bases in the middle. This CDR3 is 16 amino acids long. Germline lookup yields CDR1 MDHEN and CDR2 SYDVKM. This receptor was identified in a woman aged 25 to 39 in good health. The chain recombines TRBV28 with TRBJ2-2, with D perhaps TRBD1 (6 bases). Sequenced material: naive CD4+ T cells from blood. CDR3 region: CASSWSRGRGTGELFF. CDR3 in DNA: TGTGCCAGCAGTTGGTCCAGGGGACGGGGCACCGGGGAGCTGTTTTTT.